This T cell receptor (beta chain) is drawn from a study of molecular identifiers for immune sequencing clone quantification. This clonotype was picked up one time. Via MiXCR, TCRdb re-called the PCR reads, giving one row per CDR3 protein. The table has around 480,000 distinct CDR3 sequences, less than 30% seen once. The CDR3 runs to 15 residues. V was trimmed by 5 bases and J by 4 bases, leaving 17 bases between them. Per germline, CDR1 SNHLY and CDR2 FYNNEI. The chain has TRBV2 and TRBJ1-2, with a weak D call TRBD1 (6 bases). The receptor was derived from a human donor in good health. Some libraries in this study had Jurkat cell RNA spiked in. Sequenced: naive CD8+ T cells from blood, with Jurkat cell RNA spiked in. As to subset: FACS-sorted CD8+CD4-CCR7+CD45RA+ naive T cells. In DNA form, the CDR3 reads TGTGCCAGCAGTAGCGCACACAGGGATCCCTATGGCTACACCTTC. Its translation is CASSSAHRDPYGYTF.